This T cell receptor beta chain was captured by sequencing in a study of T cells in Graves' hyperthyroidism and ophthalmopathy. Study-level points and caveats: Peripheral blood also featured most of the thyroid clonotypes expanded above 0.001.

It was RNA transcripts that yielded the amplified TCR beta CDR3 regions. First-round RT-PCR of the TCR CDR3 relied on the HTBI primer set. TCRdb independently ran MiXCR on the multiplex PCR reads; one entry per CDR3 protein. The repertoire holds nearly 600,000 distinct CDR3 sequences, 12% to 15% seen once, with roughly 7.1% in the top ten. With duration under 3 months, ophthalmopathy was active: Clinical Activity Score at least 3, NOSPECS at least 4. PBMCs stemmed from approximately 9.1 ml fresh peripheral blood. This clonotype came up many times. Its target is not known. V trimming: 8 bases; J trimming: 4 bases; junction bases outside the gene matches: 13. The CDR3 loop spans 15 amino acids.

The sample comprised blood. The TCR was taken from a woman under 30 with Graves' ophthalmopathy. The chain uses TRBV12-3 or TRBV12-4 and TRBJ1-2; 7 positions match TRBD1. CDR3 residues: CASWDREGGGYGYTF. The CDR3, as DNA: TGTGCCAGCTGGGACAGAGAGGGAGGTGGCTATGGCTACACCTTC.